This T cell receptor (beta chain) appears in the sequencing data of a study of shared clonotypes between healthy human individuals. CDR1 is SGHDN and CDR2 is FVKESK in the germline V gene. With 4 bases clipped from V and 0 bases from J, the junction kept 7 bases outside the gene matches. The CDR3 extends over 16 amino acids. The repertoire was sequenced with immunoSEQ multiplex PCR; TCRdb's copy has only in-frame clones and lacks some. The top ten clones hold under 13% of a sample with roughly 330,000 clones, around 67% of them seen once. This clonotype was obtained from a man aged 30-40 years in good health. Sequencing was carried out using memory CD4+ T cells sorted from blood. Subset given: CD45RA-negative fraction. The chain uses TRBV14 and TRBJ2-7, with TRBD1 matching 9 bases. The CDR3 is CASSLGPQGASYEQYF. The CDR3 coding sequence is TGTGCCAGCAGCCTTGGGCCACAGGGGGCCTCCTACGAGCAGTACTTC. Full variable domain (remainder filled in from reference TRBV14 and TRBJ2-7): EAGVTQFPSHSVIEKGQTVTLRCDPISGHDNLYWYRRVMGKEIKFLLHFVKESKQDESGMPNNRFLAERTGGTYSTLKVQPAELEDSGVYFCASSLGPQGASYEQYFGPGTRLTVT.